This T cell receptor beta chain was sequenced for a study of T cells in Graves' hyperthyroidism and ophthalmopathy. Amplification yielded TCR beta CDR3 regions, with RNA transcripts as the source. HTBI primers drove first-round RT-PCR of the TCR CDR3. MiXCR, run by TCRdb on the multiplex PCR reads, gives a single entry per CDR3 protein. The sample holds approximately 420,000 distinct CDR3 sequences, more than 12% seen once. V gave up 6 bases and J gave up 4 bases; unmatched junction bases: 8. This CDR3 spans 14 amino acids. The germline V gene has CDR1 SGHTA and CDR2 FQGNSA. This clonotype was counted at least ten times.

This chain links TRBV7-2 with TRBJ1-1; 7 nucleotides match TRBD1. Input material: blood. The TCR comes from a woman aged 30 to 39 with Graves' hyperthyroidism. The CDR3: CASRPRQGRTEAFF. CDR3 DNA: TGTGCCAGCAGACCACGACAGGGCCGCACTGAAGCTTTCTTT.